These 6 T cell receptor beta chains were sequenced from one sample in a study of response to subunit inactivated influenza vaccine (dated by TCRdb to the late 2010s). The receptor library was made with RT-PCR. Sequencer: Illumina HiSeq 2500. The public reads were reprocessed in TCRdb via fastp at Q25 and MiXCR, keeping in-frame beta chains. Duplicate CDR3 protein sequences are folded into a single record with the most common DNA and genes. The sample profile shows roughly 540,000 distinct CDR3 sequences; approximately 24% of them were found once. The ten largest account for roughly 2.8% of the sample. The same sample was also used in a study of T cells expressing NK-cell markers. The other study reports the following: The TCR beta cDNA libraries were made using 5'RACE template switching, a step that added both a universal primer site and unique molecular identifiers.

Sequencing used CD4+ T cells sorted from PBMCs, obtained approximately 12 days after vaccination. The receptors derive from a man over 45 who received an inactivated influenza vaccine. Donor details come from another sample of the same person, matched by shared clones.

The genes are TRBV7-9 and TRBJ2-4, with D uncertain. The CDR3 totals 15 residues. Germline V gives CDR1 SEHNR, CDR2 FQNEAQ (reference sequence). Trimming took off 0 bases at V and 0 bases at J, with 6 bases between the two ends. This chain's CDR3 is CASSLAQIAKNIQYF. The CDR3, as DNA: TGTGCCAGCAGCTTAGCACAGATAGCCAAAAACATTCAGTACTTC.

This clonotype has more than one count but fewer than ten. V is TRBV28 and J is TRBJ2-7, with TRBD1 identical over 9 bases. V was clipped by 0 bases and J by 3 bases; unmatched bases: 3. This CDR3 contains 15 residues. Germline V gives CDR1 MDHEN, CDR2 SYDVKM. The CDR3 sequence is CASSLWGQGVYEQYF. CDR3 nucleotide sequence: TGTGCCAGCAGTTTATGGGGACAGGGCGTCTACGAGCAGTACTTC.

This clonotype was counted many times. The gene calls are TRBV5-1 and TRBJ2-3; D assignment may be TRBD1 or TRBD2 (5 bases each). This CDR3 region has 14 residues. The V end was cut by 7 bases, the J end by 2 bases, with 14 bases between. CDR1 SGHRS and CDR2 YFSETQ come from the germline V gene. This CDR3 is CASRTGTNTDTQYF. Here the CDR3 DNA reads TGCGCCAGCCGGACGGGGACCAACACAGATACGCAGTATTTT.

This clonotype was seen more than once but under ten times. CDR3: CASSQGIGTAYNEQFF. The CDR3 nucleotides are TGCGCCAGCAGCCAAGGTATCGGGACAGCCTACAATGAGCAGTTCTTC. The genes are TRBV4-1 and TRBJ2-1, with TRBD1 identical over 7 bases. V gave up 1 base and J gave up 2 bases; unmatched junction bases: 5. CDR3 length: 16 amino acids. Germline CDR1 MGHRA, CDR2 YSYEKL.

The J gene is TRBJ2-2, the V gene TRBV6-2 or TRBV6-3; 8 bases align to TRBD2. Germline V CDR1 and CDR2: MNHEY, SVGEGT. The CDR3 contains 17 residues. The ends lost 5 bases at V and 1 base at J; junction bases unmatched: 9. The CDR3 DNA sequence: TGTGCCAGCAGTCCCCGGGGAAGCGGGAGGAACACCGGGGAGCTGTTTTTT. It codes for CASSPRGSGRNTGELFF.

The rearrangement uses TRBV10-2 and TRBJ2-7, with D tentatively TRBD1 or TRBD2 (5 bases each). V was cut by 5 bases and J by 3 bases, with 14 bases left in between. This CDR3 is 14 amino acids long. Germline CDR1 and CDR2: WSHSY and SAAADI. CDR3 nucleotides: TGCGCCAGCAGTCGGGACCCAAAATACTACGAGCAGTACTTC. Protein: CASSRDPKYYEQYF.